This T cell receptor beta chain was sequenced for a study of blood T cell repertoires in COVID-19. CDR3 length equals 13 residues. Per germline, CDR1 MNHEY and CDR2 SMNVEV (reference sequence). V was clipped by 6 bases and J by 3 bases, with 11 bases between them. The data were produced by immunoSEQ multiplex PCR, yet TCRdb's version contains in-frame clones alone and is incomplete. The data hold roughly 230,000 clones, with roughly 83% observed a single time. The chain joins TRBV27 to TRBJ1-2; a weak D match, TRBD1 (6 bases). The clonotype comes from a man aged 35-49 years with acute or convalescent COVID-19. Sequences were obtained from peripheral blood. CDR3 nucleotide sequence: TGTGCCAGCAGAGAGACAGGACACTATGGCTACACCTTC. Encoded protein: CASRETGHYGYTF.